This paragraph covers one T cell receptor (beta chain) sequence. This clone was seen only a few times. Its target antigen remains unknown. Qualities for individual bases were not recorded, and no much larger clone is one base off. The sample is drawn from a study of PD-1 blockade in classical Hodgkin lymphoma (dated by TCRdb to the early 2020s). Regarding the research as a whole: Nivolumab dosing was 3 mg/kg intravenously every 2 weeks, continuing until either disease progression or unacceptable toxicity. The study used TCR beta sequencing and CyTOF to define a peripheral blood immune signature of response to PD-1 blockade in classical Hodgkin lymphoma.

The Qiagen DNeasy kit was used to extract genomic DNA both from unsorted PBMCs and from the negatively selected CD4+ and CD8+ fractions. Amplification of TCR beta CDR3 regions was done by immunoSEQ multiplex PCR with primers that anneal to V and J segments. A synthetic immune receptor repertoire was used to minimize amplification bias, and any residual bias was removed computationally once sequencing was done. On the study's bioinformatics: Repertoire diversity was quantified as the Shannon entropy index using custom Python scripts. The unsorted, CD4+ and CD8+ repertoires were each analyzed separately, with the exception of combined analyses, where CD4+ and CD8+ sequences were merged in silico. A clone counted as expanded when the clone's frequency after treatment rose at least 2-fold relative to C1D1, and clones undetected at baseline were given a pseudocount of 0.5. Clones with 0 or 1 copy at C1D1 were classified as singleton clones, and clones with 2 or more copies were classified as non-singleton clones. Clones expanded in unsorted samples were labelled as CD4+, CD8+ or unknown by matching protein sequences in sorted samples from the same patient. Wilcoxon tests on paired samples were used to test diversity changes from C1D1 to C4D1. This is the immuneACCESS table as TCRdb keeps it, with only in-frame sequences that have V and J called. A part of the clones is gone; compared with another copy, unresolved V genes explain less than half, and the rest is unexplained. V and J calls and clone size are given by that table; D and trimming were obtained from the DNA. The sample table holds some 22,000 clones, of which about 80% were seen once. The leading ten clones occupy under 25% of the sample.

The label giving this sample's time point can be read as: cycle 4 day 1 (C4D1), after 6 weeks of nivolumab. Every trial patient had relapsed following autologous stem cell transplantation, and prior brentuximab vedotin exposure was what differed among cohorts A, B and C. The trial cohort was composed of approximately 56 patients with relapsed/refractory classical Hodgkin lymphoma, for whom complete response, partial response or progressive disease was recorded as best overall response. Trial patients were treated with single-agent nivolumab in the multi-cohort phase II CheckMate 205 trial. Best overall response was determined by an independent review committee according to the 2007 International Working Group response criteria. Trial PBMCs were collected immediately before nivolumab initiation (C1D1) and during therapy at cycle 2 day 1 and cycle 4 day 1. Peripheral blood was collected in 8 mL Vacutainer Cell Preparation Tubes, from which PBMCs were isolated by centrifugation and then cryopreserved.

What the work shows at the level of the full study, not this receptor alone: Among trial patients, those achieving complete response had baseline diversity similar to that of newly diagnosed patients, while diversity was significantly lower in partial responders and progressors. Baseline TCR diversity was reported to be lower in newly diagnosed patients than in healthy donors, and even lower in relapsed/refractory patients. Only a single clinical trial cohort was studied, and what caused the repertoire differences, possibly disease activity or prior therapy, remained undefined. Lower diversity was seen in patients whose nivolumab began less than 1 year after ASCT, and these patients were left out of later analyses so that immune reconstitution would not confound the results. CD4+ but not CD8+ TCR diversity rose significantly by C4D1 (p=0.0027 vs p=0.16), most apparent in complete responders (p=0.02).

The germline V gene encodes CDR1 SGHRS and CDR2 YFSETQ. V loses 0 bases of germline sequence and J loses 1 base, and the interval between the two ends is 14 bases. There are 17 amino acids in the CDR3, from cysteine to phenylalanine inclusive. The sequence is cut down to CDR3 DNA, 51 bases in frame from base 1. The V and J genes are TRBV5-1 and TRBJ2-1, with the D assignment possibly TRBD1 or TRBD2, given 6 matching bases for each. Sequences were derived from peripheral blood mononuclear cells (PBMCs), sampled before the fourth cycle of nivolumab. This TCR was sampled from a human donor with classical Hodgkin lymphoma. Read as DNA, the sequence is TGCGCCAGCAGCTTGGTAGGGGGAGGTAGGTCCTACAATGAGCAGTTCTTC. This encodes CASSLVGGGRSYNEQFF. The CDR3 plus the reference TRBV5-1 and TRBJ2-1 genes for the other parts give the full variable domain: KAGVTQTPRYLIKTRGQQVTLSCSPISGHRSVSWYQQTPGQGLQFLFEYFSETQRNKGNFPGRFSGRQFSNSRSEMNVSTLELGDSALYLCASSLVGGGRSYNEQFFGPGTRLTVL.